This record looks at one T cell receptor (beta chain) sequence and its context. V dropped 1 base and J dropped 1 base, with 4 bases sitting between them. The CDR3 length is 13 residues. Germline CDR1 and CDR2: LNHDA and SQIVND (reference sequence). This sample is drawn from a study of CD8 T cells in Susac syndrome. Study in general: Sequencing included Susac syndrome patients, five or six of them with active disease and roughly 8 in remission.

An amount of RNA that ranged from roughly 0.5 to 1 ug was reverse transcribed with random hexamers. immunoSEQ multiplex PCR amplified TCR beta CDR3 across 54 Vbeta, 13 Jbeta. TCRdb recomputed calls from the immunoSEQ multiplex PCR reads with MiXCR, one row per CDR3 protein. The table shows about 240,000 distinct CDR3 sequences, with 90% to 97% occurring only once. This clonotype originated in a human donor with Susac syndrome. What was sequenced was CD4+ T cells from PBMCs. The chain couples TRBV19 to TRBJ1-1, with no clear D. The CDR3 protein is CASSIGRNTEAFF. CDR3 nucleotide sequence: TGTGCCAGTAGTATAGGCAGGAACACTGAAGCTTTCTTT.